Listed below are T cell receptor beta chains from one sample, sequenced in a study of blood T cell repertoires in COVID-19. This table comes from immunoSEQ multiplex PCR, and its TCRdb copy is limited to in-frame clones, with some not included. The table has nearly 90,000 clones, 88% seen once. The sample consisted of peripheral blood. These receptors originate from a man in his sixties with acute or convalescent COVID-19. CDR3s include the opening cysteine and the closing phenylalanine or tryptophan. D genes are given only for firm matches. The size of a clone is reported for some rows only, either as once, few or many, or as a class for expanded clones.

V	size	D	J	CDR3	DNA
TRBV19	-	-	TRBJ1-1	CASSISGGTDAFF	TGTGCCAGTAGTATAAGCGGGGGTACCGACGCTTTCTTT
TRBV28	few	-	TRBJ2-5	CASSLLPGTLQETQYF	TGTGCCAGCAGTTTATTACCCGGGACACTTCAAGAGACCCAGTACTTC
TRBV19	-	TRBD1	TRBJ2-2	CATRRTGESGELFF	TGTGCCACCAGACGGACAGGCGAGTCTGGGGAGCTGTTTTTT
TRBV6-1	-	TRBD1	TRBJ1-6	CASSDLTGVLSPLHF	TGTGCCAGCAGTGACCTTACAGGGGTACTATCACCCCTCCACTTT
TRBV6-5	few	-	TRBJ1-4	CASSSGSVGEKLFF	TGTGCCAGCAGCTCGGGTTCGGTAGGTGAAAAACTGTTTTTT
TRBV27	few	TRBD1	TRBJ2-3	CASSLRPRTGGGTDTQYF	TGTGCCAGCAGTCTCCGCCCCCGTACAGGGGGCGGTACAGATACGCAGTATTTT
TRBV27	-	TRBD1	TRBJ1-1	CASSFGQGAEAFF	TGTGCCAGCAGTTTCGGACAGGGAGCTGAAGCTTTCTTT
TRBV28	-	-	TRBJ1-6	CATKGYDYNSPLHF	TGTGCCACCAAGGGGTATGACTATAATTCACCCCTCCACTTT
TRBV27	-	TRBD1	TRBJ1-1	CASRPGGLNTEAFF	TGTGCCAGCAGGCCAGGGGGATTGAACACTGAAGCTTTCTTT
TRBV6-1	few	-	TRBJ2-7	CASSEKAGPLEQYF	TGTGCCAGCAGTGAAAAGGCAGGGCCTCTCGAGCAGTACTTC
TRBV9	-	TRBD1	TRBJ2-5	CASSVMDRGQETQYF	TGTGCCAGCAGCGTAATGGACAGGGGGCAAGAGACCCAGTACTTC
TRBV10-3	-	TRBD1	TRBJ2-2	CAMGPTGERTGELFF	TGTGCCATGGGCCCAACAGGGGAGCGCACCGGGGAGCTGTTTTTT
TRBV18	-	-	TRBJ2-1	CASSSDSHNEQFF	TGTGCCAGCTCATCGGACAGTCACAATGAGCAGTTCTTC
TRBV7-2	once	-	TRBJ1-3	CASSLGTVGNTIYF	TGTGCCAGCAGCTTAGGGACAGTAGGAAACACCATATATTTT
TRBV7-2	-	-	TRBJ1-1	CASSPQQGLNTEAFF	TGTGCCAGCAGCCCACAACAGGGCTTAAACACTGAAGCTTTCTTT
TRBV5-1	once	-	TRBJ1-5	CASSLGGQSNQPQHF	TGCGCCAGCAGCTTGGGTGGACAGAGCAATCAGCCCCAGCATTTT
TRBV7-9	-	TRBD1	TRBJ1-4	CASSSRTGLATNEKLFF	TGTGCCAGCAGCTCTCGGACAGGACTTGCAACTAATGAAAAACTGTTTTTT
TRBV29-1	-	TRBD1	TRBJ2-7	CSVVGQGSTYEQYF	TGCAGCGTTGTGGGACAGGGGTCTACCTACGAGCAGTACTTC
TRBV7-3	-	-	TRBJ2-5	CASSRGGMGSETQYF	TGTGCCAGCAGCCGCGGCGGGATGGGGTCGGAGACCCAGTACTTC
TRBV11-2	-	TRBD2	TRBJ2-2	CASSLRTSGTGELFF	TGTGCCAGCAGCTTACGGACTAGCGGAACCGGGGAGCTGTTTTTT
TRBV4-1	-	TRBD1	TRBJ2-5	CASSQEWDRGRETQYF	TGCGCCAGCAGCCAAGAGTGGGACAGGGGGCGAGAGACCCAGTACTTC
TRBV19	-	-	TRBJ1-2	CASSVNRVGYTF	TGTGCCAGTAGTGTAAACAGGGTTGGCTACACCTTC
TRBV5-1	-	-	TRBJ2-7	CASDLGGGLFYEQYF	TGCGCCAGCGACTTAGGAGGTGGACTCTTCTACGAGCAGTACTTC
TRBV5-1	-	TRBD2	TRBJ2-2	CANKLAPNTGELFF	TGCGCCAACAAACTAGCGCCAAACACCGGGGAGCTGTTTTTT
TRBV19	-	TRBD1	TRBJ2-2	CASSIGTGIFTGELFF	TGTGCCAGTAGCATCGGGACAGGGATATTCACCGGGGAGCTGTTTTTT
TRBV5-1	-	-	TRBJ1-3	CASSLASQSSGNTIYF	TGCGCCAGCAGCTTGGCCTCACAGAGCTCTGGAAACACCATATATTTT
TRBV3-1/TRBV3-2	once	TRBD1	TRBJ1-1	CASSQSDRAHTEAFF	TGTGCCAGCAGCCAATCGGACAGGGCCCACACTGAAGCTTTCTTT
TRBV7-9	-	-	TRBJ2-7	CASGVGRAHEQYF	TGTGCCAGCGGAGTTGGCAGGGCCCACGAGCAGTACTTC
TRBV7-2	-	TRBD1	TRBJ2-5	CASSWSGQVPQETQYF	TGTGCCAGCAGCTGGTCCGGACAGGTGCCCCAAGAGACCCAGTACTTC
TRBV29-1	-	TRBD2	TRBJ2-7	CSVERGNYEQYF	TGCAGCGTTGAGCGGGGGAACTACGAGCAGTACTTC
TRBV7-9	-	-	TRBJ1-2	CASSLDRTDYGYTF	TGTGCCAGCAGCTTAGACCGGACAGACTATGGCTACACCTTC
TRBV10-1	-	-	TRBJ2-3	CASSESIRTEEDTQYF	TGCGCCAGCAGTGAGTCGATTCGAACTGAAGAAGATACGCAGTATTTT
TRBV11-1	-	TRBD1	TRBJ2-5	CASSRDSQETQYF	TGTGCCAGCAGCCGGGACAGCCAAGAGACCCAGTACTTC
TRBV5-4	-	-	TRBJ2-7	CASNRDGGPSYEQYF	TGTGCCAGCAACCGAGACGGGGGGCCCTCCTACGAGCAGTACTTC
TRBV18	-	-	TRBJ2-7	CASSHEAGEQYF	TGTGCCAGCTCACACGAGGCCGGGGAGCAGTACTTC
TRBV9	-	-	TRBJ2-7	CASSVDGYEQYF	TGTGCCAGCAGCGTAGACGGTTACGAGCAGTACTTC
TRBV6-5	-	-	TRBJ2-7	CASGSNPGYEQYF	TGTGCCAGTGGGTCCAACCCGGGCTACGAGCAGTACTTC
TRBV4-1	once	-	TRBJ2-7	CASSQDLYYEQYF	TGCGCCAGCAGCCAAGATCTGTACTACGAGCAGTACTTC
TRBV12-5	few	-	TRBJ1-2	CASGLVPGHWLSTF	TGTGCTAGTGGTTTGGTACCTGGACACTGGCTCTCTACCTTC
TRBV7-2	-	-	TRBJ1-2	CASSGTFMGDYGYTF	TGTGCCAGCAGCGGGACTTTTATGGGGGACTATGGCTACACCTTC
TRBV18	-	-	TRBJ1-5	CASSPGGGASSNQPQHF	TGTGCCAGCTCACCTGGGGGGGGCGCGTCGAGCAATCAGCCCCAGCATTTT
TRBV7-2	few	-	TRBJ1-2	CASSHPRDGANYGYTF	TGTGCCAGCAGCCACCCCAGGGATGGAGCTAACTATGGCTACACCTTC
TRBV7-9	once	-	TRBJ2-3	CASSLKGGEADTQYF	TGTGCCAGCAGCCTCAAGGGGGGGGAGGCAGATACGCAGTATTTT
TRBV30	-	TRBD1	TRBJ1-5	CAWTPGDSRNQPQHF	TGTGCCTGGACACCCGGGGACAGCCGCAATCAGCCCCAGCATTTT
TRBV6-5	-	TRBD1	TRBJ1-4	CASSPRQGSSEKLFF	TGTGCCAGCAGTCCCCGACAGGGGTCTAGTGAAAAACTGTTTTTT
TRBV9	few	TRBD2	TRBJ2-3	CASSVATSGGPNTQYF	TGTGCCAGCAGCGTAGCTACTAGCGGGGGGCCCAATACGCAGTATTTT
TRBV2	-	-	TRBJ2-7	CASSHPGAEQYF	TGTGCCAGCAGCCATCCAGGGGCCGAGCAGTACTTC
TRBV30	-	TRBD1	TRBJ1-4	CAWDRGRPNEKLFF	TGTGCCTGGGACAGGGGGCGGCCTAATGAAAAACTGTTTTTT
TRBV19	once	TRBD1	TRBJ2-1	CASTPTGTGDEQFF	TGTGCCAGTACCCCGACTGGGACAGGGGATGAGCAGTTCTTC
TRBV7-2	once	-	TRBJ1-5	CASSLRTGNQPQHF	TGTGCCAGCAGCCTACGGACAGGCAATCAGCCCCAGCATTTT
TRBV28	-	TRBD1	TRBJ1-5	CAIGTGNQPQHF	TGTGCCATTGGGACAGGCAATCAGCCCCAGCATTTT
TRBV3-1/TRBV3-2	-	TRBD1	TRBJ1-3	CASSQDGTASLSGNTIYF	TGTGCCAGCAGCCAAGATGGGACAGCTAGCCTCTCTGGAAACACCATATATTTT
TRBV27	-	TRBD2	TRBJ2-3	CASKTPGGSTDTQYF	TGTGCCAGCAAAACCCCGGGAGGCAGCACAGATACGCAGTATTTT
TRBV11-1	-	-	TRBJ2-7	CASSSQRQVYEQYF	TGTGCCAGCAGCTCTCAACGACAGGTCTACGAGCAGTACTTC
TRBV10-3	-	TRBD1	TRBJ2-7	CAISGQAYEQYF	TGTGCCATCAGCGGACAGGCGTACGAGCAGTACTTC